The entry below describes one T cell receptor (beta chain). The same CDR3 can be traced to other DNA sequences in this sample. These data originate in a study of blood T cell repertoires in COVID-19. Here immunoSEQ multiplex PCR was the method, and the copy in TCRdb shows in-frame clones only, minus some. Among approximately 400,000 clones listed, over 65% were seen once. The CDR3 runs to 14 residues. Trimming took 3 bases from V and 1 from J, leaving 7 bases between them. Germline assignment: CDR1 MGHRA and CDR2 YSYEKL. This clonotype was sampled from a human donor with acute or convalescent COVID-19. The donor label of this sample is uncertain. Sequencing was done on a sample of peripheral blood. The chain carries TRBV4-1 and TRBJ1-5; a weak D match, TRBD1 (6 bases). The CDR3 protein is CASSHGQSNQPQHF. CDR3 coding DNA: TGCGCCAGCAGCCACGGACAGAGCAATCAGCCCCAGCATTTT.